Given below is one T cell receptor beta chain in context. Its target is unknown. The sample comes from a study of graft-versus-host responses after intestinal transplantation. Across the whole study: Multivisceral, liver-intestinal, or isolated intestinal grafts were transplanted into recipients.

Study results and limitations: Early declines in HvG clones that occurred post-transplant were associated with peak circulating GvH clone levels.

CDR1 and CDR2 from the germline V gene are SNHLY and FYNNEI. V was pared by 2 bases and J by 6 bases, with 7 bases between. The CDR3 consists of 13 residues. This table comes from immunoSEQ multiplex PCR, and its TCRdb copy is limited to in-frame clones, with some not included. Of some 23,000 clones in the sample, roughly 78% are singletons; the top ten hold roughly 1%. The clonotype originates from a human donor who was the organ donor for an intestinal transplant. Sequenced here: unstimulated CD8+ T cells sorted from spleen or lymph node cells, sampled before transplant. The chain employs TRBV2 and TRBJ2-2; D gene ambiguous. The CDR3 DNA is TGTGCCAGCAGTGAAAATGGGGCCGGGGAGCTGTTTTTT. Amino acids: CASSENGAGELFF.